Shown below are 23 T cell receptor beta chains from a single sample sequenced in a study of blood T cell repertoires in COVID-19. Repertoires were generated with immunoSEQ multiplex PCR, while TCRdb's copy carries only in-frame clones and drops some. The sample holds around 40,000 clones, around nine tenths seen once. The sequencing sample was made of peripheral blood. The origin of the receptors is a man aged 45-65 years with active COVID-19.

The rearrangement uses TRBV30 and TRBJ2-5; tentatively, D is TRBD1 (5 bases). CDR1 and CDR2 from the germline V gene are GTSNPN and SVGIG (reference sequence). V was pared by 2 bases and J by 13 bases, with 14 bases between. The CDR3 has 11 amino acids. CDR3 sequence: CAWSNARGSYF. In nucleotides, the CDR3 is TGTGCCTGGAGTAACGCTAGGGGATCGTACTTC. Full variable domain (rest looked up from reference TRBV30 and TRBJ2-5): SQTIHQWPATLVQPVGSPLSLECTVEGTSNPNLYWYRQAAGRGLQLLFYSVGIGQISSEVPQNLSASRPQDRQFILSSKKLLLSDSGFYLCAWSNARGSYFGPGTRLLVL.

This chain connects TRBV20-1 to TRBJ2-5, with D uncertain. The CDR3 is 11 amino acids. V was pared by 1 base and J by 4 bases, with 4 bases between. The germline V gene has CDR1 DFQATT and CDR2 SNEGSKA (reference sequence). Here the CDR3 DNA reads TGCAGTGCTAGAGTTCGAGAGACCCAGTACTTC. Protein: CSARVRETQYF.

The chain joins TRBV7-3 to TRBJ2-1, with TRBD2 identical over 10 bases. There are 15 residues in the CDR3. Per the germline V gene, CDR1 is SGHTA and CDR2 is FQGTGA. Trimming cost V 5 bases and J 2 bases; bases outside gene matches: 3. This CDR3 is CASSRSGRAYNEQFF. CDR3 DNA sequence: TGTGCCAGCAGCCGCAGCGGGAGGGCCTACAATGAGCAGTTCTTC.

The CDR3 coding sequence is TGTGCCAGCAGCTTAGTGACAGGGGTTGGCACCGGGGAGCTGTTTTTT. This codes for CASSLVTGVGTGELFF. The rearrangement uses TRBV7-2 and TRBJ2-2; TRBD1 aligns across 8 bases. Germline loops: CDR1 SGHTA, CDR2 FQGNSA. The CDR3 is 16 amino acids. J gave up 4 bases and V 1 base, and 5 bases lay outside the gene matches. Combining the CDR3 with reference TRBV7-2 and TRBJ2-2 gives the whole variable domain GAGVSQSPSNKVTEKGKDVELRCDPISGHTALYWYRQSLGQGLEFLIYFQGNSAPDKSGLPSDRFSAERTGGSVSTLTIQRTQQEDSAVYLCASSLVTGVGTGELFFGEGSRLTVL.

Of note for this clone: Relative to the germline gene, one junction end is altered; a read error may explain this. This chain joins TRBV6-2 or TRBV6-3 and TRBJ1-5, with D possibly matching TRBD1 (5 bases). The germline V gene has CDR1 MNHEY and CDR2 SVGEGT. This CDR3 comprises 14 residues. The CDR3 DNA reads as TGTGCCAGCAGTTACTCCAGGGTGAATCAGTCCCAGCATTTT. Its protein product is CASSYSRVNQSQHF.

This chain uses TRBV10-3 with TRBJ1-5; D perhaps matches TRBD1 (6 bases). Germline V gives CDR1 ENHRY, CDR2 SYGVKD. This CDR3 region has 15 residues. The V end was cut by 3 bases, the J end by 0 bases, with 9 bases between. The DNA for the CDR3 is TGTGCCATCAGTGAAGGACAGTATAGCAATCAGCCCCAGCATTTT. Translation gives CAISEGQYSNQPQHF.

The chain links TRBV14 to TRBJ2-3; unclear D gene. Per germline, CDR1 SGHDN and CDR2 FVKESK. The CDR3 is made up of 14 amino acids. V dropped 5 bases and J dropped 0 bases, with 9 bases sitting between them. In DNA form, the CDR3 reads TGTGCCAGCAGCGCGGTGACTAGCACAGATACGCAGTATTTT. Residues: CASSAVTSTDTQYF.

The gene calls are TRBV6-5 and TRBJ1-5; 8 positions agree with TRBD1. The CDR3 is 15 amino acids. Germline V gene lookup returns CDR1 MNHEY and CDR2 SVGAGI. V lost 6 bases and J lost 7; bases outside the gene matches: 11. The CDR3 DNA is TGTGCCAGCAGCTCGACAGGGGTAGTAGAGCAGCCCCAGCATTTT. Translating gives CASSSTGVVEQPQHF.

CDR3 DNA: TGTGCCAGCAGCGGGACAGGGTTATCTGGAAACACCATATATTTT. This encodes CASSGTGLSGNTIYF. This sequence joins TRBV9 and TRBJ1-3; TRBD1 agrees at 8 bases. The J segment lost 1 base and the V segment lost 3 bases, leaving 3 bases of the junction unmatched. The germline gives CDR1 SGDLS, CDR2 YYNGEE. The CDR3 extends over 15 amino acids.

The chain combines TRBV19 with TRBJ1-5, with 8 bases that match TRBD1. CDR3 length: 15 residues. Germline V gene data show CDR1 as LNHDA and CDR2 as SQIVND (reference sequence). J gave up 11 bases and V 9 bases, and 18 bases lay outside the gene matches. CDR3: CASNTGRGRGESQHF. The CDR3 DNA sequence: TGTGCCAGCAATACTGGCAGGGGGCGCGGGGAGTCCCAGCATTTT.

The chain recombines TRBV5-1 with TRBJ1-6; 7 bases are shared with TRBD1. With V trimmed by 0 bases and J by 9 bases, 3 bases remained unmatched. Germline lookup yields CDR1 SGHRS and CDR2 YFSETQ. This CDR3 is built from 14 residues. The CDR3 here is CASSLGQGISPLHF. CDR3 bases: TGCGCCAGCAGCTTGGGACAGGGTATTTCACCCCTCCACTTT.

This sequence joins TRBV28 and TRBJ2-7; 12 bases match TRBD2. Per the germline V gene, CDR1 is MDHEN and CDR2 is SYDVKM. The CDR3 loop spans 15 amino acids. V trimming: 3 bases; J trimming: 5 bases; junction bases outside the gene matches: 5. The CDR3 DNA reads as TGTGCCAGCAGTTTGACTAGCGGGAGTTACCACGAGCAGTACTTC. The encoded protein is CASSLTSGSYHEQYF.

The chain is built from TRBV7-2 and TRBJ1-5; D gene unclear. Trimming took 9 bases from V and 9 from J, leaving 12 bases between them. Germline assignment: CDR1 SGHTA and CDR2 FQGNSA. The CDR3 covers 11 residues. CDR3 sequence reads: CASSIRGPQHF. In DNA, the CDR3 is TGTGCCAGTTCTATCCGGGGGCCCCAGCATTTT.

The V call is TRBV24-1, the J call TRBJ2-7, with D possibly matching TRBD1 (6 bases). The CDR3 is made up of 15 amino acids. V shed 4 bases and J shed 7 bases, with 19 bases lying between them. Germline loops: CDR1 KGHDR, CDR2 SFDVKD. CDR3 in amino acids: CATSDSGTSRVEQYF. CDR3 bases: TGTGCCACCAGTGACTCCGGGACAAGCCGAGTAGAGCAGTACTTC.

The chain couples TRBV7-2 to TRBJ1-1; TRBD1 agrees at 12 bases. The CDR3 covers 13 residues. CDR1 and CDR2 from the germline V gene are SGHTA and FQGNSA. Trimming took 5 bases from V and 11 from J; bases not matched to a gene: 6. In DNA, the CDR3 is TGTGCCAGCAGCCCTGGGACAGGGGGCTTGGCTTTCTTT. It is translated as CASSPGTGGLAFF.

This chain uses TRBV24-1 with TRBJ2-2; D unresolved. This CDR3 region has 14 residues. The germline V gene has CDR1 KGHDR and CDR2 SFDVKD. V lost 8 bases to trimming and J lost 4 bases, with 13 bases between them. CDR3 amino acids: CATTGTASTGELFF. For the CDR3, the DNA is TGTGCCACCACCGGTACCGCGAGCACCGGGGAGCTGTTTTTT.

The CDR3 nucleotides are TGTGCCTGGACTAGCGGGAGGGGGTGGGATGAGCAGTTCTTC. It specifies CAWTSGRGWDEQFF. The rearrangement joins TRBV30 to TRBJ2-1; 12 positions agree with TRBD2. J gave up 8 bases and V 4 bases, and 6 bases lay outside the gene matches. Germline V lookup: CDR1 GTSNPN, CDR2 SVGIG (reference sequence). The CDR3 length is 14 residues.

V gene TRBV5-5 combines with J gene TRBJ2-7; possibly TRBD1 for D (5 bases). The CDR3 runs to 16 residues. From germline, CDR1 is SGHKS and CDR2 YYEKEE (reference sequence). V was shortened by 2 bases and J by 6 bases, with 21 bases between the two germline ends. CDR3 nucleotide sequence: TGTGCCAGCAGCTTATTCACAGGCCCGATCTCTTCCGAGCAGTACTTC. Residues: CASSLFTGPISSEQYF.

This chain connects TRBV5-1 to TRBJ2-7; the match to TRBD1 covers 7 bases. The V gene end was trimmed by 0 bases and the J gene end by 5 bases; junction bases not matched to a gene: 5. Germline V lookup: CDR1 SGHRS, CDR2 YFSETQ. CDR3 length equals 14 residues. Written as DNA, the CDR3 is TGCGCCAGCAGCTTGGGACAGGGAAGGGACGAGCAGTACTTC. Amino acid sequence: CASSLGQGRDEQYF.

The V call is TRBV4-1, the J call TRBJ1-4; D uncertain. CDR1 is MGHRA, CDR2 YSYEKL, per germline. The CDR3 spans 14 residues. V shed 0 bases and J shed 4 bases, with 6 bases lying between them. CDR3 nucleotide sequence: TGCGCCAGCAGCCAAGATACAGATAATGAAAAACTGTTTTTT. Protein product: CASSQDTDNEKLFF.

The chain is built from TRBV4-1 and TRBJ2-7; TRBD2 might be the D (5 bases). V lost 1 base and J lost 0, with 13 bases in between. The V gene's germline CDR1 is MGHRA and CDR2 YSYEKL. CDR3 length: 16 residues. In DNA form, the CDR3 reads TGCGCCAGCAGCCAAGTGGCCAGCGGAAGCTCCTACGAGCAGTACTTC. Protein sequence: CASSQVASGSSYEQYF.

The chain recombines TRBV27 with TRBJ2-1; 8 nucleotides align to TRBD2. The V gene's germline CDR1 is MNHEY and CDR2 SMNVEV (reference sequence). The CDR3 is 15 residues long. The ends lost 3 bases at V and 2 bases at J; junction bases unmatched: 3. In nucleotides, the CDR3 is TGTGCCAGCAGTTTCTCGGGACTAGCCTACAATGAGCAGTTCTTC. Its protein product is CASSFSGLAYNEQFF.

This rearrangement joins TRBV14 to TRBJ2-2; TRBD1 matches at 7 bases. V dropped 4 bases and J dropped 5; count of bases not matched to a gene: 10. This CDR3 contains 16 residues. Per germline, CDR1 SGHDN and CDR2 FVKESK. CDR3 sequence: CASSLLEKGATGELFF. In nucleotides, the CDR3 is TGTGCCAGCAGCCTCCTGGAAAAGGGGGCAACCGGGGAGCTGTTTTTT. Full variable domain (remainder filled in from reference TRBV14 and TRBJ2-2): EAGVTQFPSHSVIEKGQTVTLRCDPISGHDNLYWYRRVMGKEIKFLLHFVKESKQDESGMPNNRFLAERTGGTYSTLKVQPAELEDSGVYFCASSLLEKGATGELFFGEGSRLTVL.